This TCR beta chain was profiled in a study of shared clonotypes between healthy human individuals. Overall study context: For every donor, three CD4 naive, three CD4 memory, two CD8 naive and one CD8 memory plates were used. Study conclusions and caveats: The study drew on few donors, limiting represented genetic and exposure-history diversity. Blood alone was sampled, and tissue repertoires likely differ.

This clone occurred once. Its specificity is not known. The CDR3 has 15 residues. V was shortened by 0 bases and J by 5 bases, with 14 bases between the two germline ends. Per the germline V gene, CDR1 is SGDLS and CDR2 is YYNGEE. For each subset, genomic DNA was distributed in equal portions over several immunoSEQ plates. Only in-frame clones appear in the TCRdb table, and some are missing; sequencing was by immunoSEQ multiplex PCR. The sample holds around 2,000,000 clones, about 95% seen once. It was CD45RO-negative cells, positively selected for CCR7, that made up naive CD8 cells, with terminally differentiated effector memory CD45RA+ cells excluded.

The specimen was naive CD8+ T cells sorted from blood. The sequence was obtained from a man between 18 and 35 years old in good health. The chain has TRBV9 and TRBJ2-5, with D perhaps TRBD1 or TRBD2 (5 bases each). This CDR3 reads CASSVVGADGETQYF. The CDR3 DNA reads as TGTGCCAGCAGCGTAGTCGGGGCCGACGGGGAGACCCAGTACTTC.